This T cell receptor beta chain was retrieved from a study of T cells in Graves' hyperthyroidism and ophthalmopathy. On the study more broadly: Peripheral blood collection took place at initial diagnosis, before any treatment.

Newly diagnosed patients aged 18 to 65 had hyperthyroidism of under 2 months' duration. TCR beta CDR3 regions were amplified from RNA transcripts. HTBI primers were employed in a first-round RT-PCR of the TCR CDR3. MiXCR, run by TCRdb on the multiplex PCR reads, gives a single entry per CDR3 protein. The repertoire holds a few hundred thousand distinct CDR3 sequences, with roughly 20% as singletons. This clonotype was seen repeatedly, ten times or more. The CDR3 length is 14 residues. Trimming at V came to 5 bases and at J to 7 bases, leaving 9 bases not matched to a gene. Looked up from germline, CDR1 is SGHTA and CDR2 is FQGNSA.

The chain recombines TRBV7-2 with TRBJ1-2; the match to TRBD1 covers 8 bases. The TCR was taken from a man younger than 35 with Graves' hyperthyroidism. Sequencing was performed on blood. Written as DNA, the CDR3 is TGTGCCAGCAGCCGAACAGGGGGAGTCGGTGGCTACACCTTC. Its protein product is CASSRTGGVGGYTF. Based on the CDR3 plus reference TRBV7-2 and TRBJ1-2, the full variable domain is GAGVSQSPSNKVTEKGKDVELRCDPISGHTALYWYRQSLGQGLEFLIYFQGNSAPDKSGLPSDRFSAERTGGSVSTLTIQRTQQEDSAVYLCASSRTGGVGGYTFGSGTRLTVV.